The rows below give T cell receptor beta chains drawn from one sample of a study of OX40 agonist ivuxolimab in advanced cancers. This table comes from immunoSEQ multiplex PCR, and its TCRdb copy is limited to in-frame clones, with some not included. Of about 60,000 clones listed, 85% are singletons. The sequences come from CD4+ or CD8+ T cells sorted from blood, collected in a trial of the OX40 agonist ivuxolimab. All receptors derive from an adult with an advanced solid tumor such as melanoma, head and neck, liver or kidney cancer. Both conserved end residues are part of each CDR3. D genes are given only for firm matches. Only some rows state a clone size, as once, few, many or a class for expanded clones.

TRBV7-2	TRBJ2-7	-	-	CASSLDGTYEQYF	TGTGCCAGCAGCTTAGACGGGACCTACGAGCAGTACTTC
TRBV5-4	TRBJ2-1	TRBD2	-	CASSSPGLAGVREQFF	TGTGCCAGCAGCTCGCCGGGACTAGCGGGAGTACGGGAGCAGTTCTTC
TRBV7-9	TRBJ1-2	TRBD1	-	CASSVPGQGPGYGYTF	TGTGCCAGCAGCGTCCCGGGACAGGGACCGGGCTATGGCTACACCTTC
TRBV11-1	TRBJ1-6	TRBD1	few	CASSNRGNSPLHF	TGTGCCAGCAGCAACAGGGGTAATTCACCCCTCCACTTT
TRBV5-1	TRBJ2-1	TRBD1	once	CASSWRTGAREQFF	TGCGCCAGCAGCTGGAGGACAGGGGCACGCGAGCAGTTCTTC
TRBV23-1	TRBJ2-7	-	-	CASTPTDREGSYEQYF	TGCGCCAGCACCCCCACCGACAGGGAGGGAAGCTACGAGCAGTACTTC
TRBV5-4	TRBJ1-2	TRBD1	-	CASSDPGQGVLGYGYTF	TGTGCCAGCAGCGATCCGGGACAGGGGGTATTGGGCTATGGCTACACCTTC
TRBV10-1	TRBJ2-3	-	-	CASSAARGNTDTQYF	TGCGCCAGCAGTGCCGCCAGAGGTAACACAGATACGCAGTATTTT
TRBV5-6	TRBJ1-2	TRBD1	medium-sized	CASSLRTGTGAGYTF	TGTGCCAGCAGCTTGAGAACCGGGACAGGGGCCGGCTACACCTTC
TRBV30	TRBJ1-5	-	-	CAWSLGITQPQHF	TGTGCCTGGAGTCTCGGAATAACTCAGCCCCAGCATTTT
TRBV5-1	TRBJ1-2	-	-	CASSPREVDYGYTF	TGCGCCAGCAGCCCGAGGGAGGTGGACTATGGCTACACCTTC
TRBV9	TRBJ2-3	-	-	CASSVDWGAGTDTQYF	TGTGCCAGCAGCGTAGACTGGGGGGCGGGGACAGATACGCAGTATTTT
TRBV11-1	TRBJ2-5	TRBD1	-	CASSTGTGWQETQYF	TGTGCCAGCAGCACCGGGACAGGTTGGCAAGAGACCCAGTACTTC
TRBV7-2	TRBJ2-3	TRBD1	-	CASSPRQGAPDTQYF	TGTGCCAGCAGCCCCAGACAGGGGGCTCCAGATACGCAGTATTTT
TRBV7-3	TRBJ2-3	TRBD2	-	CASSLGTSGSTDTQYF	TGTGCCAGCAGCCTAGGGACTAGCGGAAGCACAGATACGCAGTATTTT
TRBV6-5	TRBJ2-5	-	-	CASRLLGGQETQYF	TGTGCCAGCAGGTTGTTGGGAGGACAAGAGACCCAGTACTTC
TRBV11-2	TRBJ2-5	-	-	CASSPRAGAQETQYF	TGTGCCAGCAGTCCCCGGGCGGGGGCTCAAGAGACCCAGTACTTC
TRBV5-6	TRBJ2-2	TRBD1	-	CASSNTRGLDTGELFF	TGTGCCAGCAGCAACACCAGGGGGCTCGACACCGGGGAGCTGTTTTTT
TRBV18	TRBJ2-3	TRBD2	-	CASSPRGLAGGTDTQYF	TGTGCCAGCTCACCCCGAGGACTAGCGGGGGGCACAGATACGCAGTATTTT
TRBV7-3	TRBJ2-1	TRBD2	once	CASSSRLAGNYNEQFF	TGTGCCAGCAGCTCCAGACTAGCCGGTAACTACAATGAGCAGTTCTTC
TRBV7-9	TRBJ2-6	TRBD2	-	CASSLQLAGVPGANVLTF	TGTGCCAGCAGCTTACAGCTAGCGGGAGTACCTGGGGCCAACGTCCTGACTTTC
TRBV11-3	TRBJ2-1	-	-	CASSLMGGLDEQFF	TGTGCCAGCAGCTTAATGGGGGGGCTCGATGAGCAGTTCTTC
TRBV5-8	TRBJ2-3	-	-	CASSLALEGTDTQYF	TGTGCCAGCAGCTTGGCCTTGGAGGGCACAGATACGCAGTATTTT
TRBV7-8	TRBJ1-1	-	-	CASTLGRWRTEAFF	TGTGCCAGCACCCTAGGGAGGTGGCGCACTGAAGCTTTCTTT
TRBV19	TRBJ2-1	TRBD1	-	CASSNGQGHGQFF	TGTGCCAGTAGTAACGGACAGGGCCACGGGCAGTTCTTC
TRBV5-1	TRBJ1-1	TRBD1	-	CASSYSTGANTEAFF	TGCGCCAGCAGCTACTCGACAGGGGCGAACACTGAAGCTTTCTTT
TRBV4-3	TRBJ2-1	-	-	CASSLDLYNEQFF	TGCGCCAGCAGCCTGGACTTATACAATGAGCAGTTCTTC
TRBV29-1	TRBJ1-2	TRBD1	-	CSVDRAAGYTF	TGCAGCGTAGACAGGGCGGCAGGCTACACCTTC
TRBV5-1	TRBJ1-4	-	few	CASRPSGQIYEKLFF	TGCGCCAGCAGACCGTCGGGGCAGATCTATGAAAAACTGTTTTTT